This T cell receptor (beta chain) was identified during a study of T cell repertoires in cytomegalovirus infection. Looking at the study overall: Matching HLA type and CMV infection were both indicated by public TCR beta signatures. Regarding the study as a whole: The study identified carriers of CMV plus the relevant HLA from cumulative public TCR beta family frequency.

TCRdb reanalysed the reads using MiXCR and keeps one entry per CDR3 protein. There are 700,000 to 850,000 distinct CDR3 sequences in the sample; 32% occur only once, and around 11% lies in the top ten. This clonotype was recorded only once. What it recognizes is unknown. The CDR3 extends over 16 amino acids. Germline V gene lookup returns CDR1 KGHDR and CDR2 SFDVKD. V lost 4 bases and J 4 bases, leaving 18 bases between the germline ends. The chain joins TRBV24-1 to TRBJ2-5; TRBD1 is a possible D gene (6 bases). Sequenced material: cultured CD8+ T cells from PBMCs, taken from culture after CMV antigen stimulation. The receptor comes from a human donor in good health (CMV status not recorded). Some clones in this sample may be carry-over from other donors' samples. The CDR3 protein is CATSDYREDSRETQYF. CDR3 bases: TGTGCCACCAGTGACTACAGGGAAGACTCCCGAGAGACCCAGTACTTC.